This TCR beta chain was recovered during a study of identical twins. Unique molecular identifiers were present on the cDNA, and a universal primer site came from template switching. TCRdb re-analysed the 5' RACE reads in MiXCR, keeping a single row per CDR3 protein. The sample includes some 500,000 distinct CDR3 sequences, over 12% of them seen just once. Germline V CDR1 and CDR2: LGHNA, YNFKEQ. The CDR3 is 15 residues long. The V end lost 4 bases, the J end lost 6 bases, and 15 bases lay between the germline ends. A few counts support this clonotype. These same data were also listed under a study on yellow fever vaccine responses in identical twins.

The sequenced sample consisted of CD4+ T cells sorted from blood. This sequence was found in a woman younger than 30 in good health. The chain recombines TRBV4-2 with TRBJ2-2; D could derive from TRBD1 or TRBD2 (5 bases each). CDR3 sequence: CASSPIGTGSGELFF. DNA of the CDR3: TGTGCCAGCAGCCCGATAGGGACCGGGTCCGGGGAGCTGTTTTTT.